This T cell receptor beta chain was sequenced during a study of T cell responses to AZD1222 COVID-19 vaccine. The junction had 9 bases not matched to a gene; V was cut back by 0 bases and J by 7 bases. This CDR3 is 16 amino acids long. Germline V gene data show CDR1 as SGHVS and CDR2 as FNYEAQ. Concerning this clone itself: Its target is unknown.

Study-level results: Repertoires were sampled only after the peak T cell response.

Sequencing was performed with immunoSEQ multiplex PCR; in TCRdb, only in-frame clones are kept and a portion is missing. The data hold 100,000 to 120,000 clones, with 70% to 90% observed a single time. The source is an adult in good health. The source was peripheral blood, collected on day 0 of AZD1222 vaccination. The V call is TRBV7-6, the J call TRBJ2-7; 10 bases map to TRBD1. CDR3 loop: CASSLASRQGAEEQYF. CDR3 nucleotides: TGTGCCAGCAGCTTAGCCAGTAGACAGGGGGCGGAGGAGCAGTACTTC.